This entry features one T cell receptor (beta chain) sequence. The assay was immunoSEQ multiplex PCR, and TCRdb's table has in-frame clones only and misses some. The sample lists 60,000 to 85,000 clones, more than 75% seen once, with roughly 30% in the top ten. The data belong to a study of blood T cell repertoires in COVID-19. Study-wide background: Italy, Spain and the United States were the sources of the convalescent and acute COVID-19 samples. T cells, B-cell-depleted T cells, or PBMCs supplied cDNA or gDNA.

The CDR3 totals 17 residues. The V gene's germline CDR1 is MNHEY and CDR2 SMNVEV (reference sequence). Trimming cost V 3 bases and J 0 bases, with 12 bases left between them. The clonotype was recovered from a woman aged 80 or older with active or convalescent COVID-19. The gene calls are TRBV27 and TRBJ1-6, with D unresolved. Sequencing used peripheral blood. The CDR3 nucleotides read TGTGCCAGCAGTTTCTTTGAGGGAAGCTCCTATAATTCACCCCTCCACTTT. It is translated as CASSFFEGSSYNSPLHF.